A single sample gave rise to the 4 T cell receptor beta chains below, sequenced in a study of T-cell reconstitution after alpha-beta-depleted transplantation in children (dated by TCRdb to about 2016). Receptor libraries were prepared by PCR. The instrument given in TCRdb is Illumina HiSeq 2500. TCR libraries were prepared with molecular barcoding, using unique molecular identifiers to normalize TCRbeta repertoire quantification. The public sequencing data were trimmed at Q25 with fastp and processed into clonotypes with MiXCR by TCRdb, which kept only in-frame beta chains. Merged by CDR3 protein, the rows form single entries marked with the most common genes and DNA. Present in this sample are fewer than 250,000 distinct CDR3 sequences, approximately 17% of which were seen just once. Of the sample, 40% to 50% falls within the top ten clones. Explained via the paper, the treatment or condition label denotes: allogeneic hematopoietic cell transplantation with graft depleted of TCRalphabeta T cells and CD19 B cells.

The material sequenced was PBMCs, mostly from graft donor cells, taken 360 days after TCRalphabeta/CD19-depleted stem cell transplant. The receptors derive from a male patient under 10 years old who had a stem cell transplant for acute lymphoblastic leukemia, so the T cells may come from the graft donor.

This clonotype was observed a handful of times. The chain links TRBV6-2 or TRBV6-3 to TRBJ2-7; tentative D call: TRBD1 (6 bases). This CDR3 has 14 residues. Germline V gene lookup returns CDR1 MNHEY and CDR2 SVGEGT. Trimming removed 7 bases at V and 3 bases at J, with 16 bases between. CDR3 in amino acids: CASTQPGQIYEQYF. CDR3 nucleotide sequence: TGTGCCAGCACCCAGCCGGGACAAATCTACGAGCAGTACTTC.

This clonotype was detected many times. The CDR3 nucleotides read TGCAGCGTAGAACAAGAGACCCAGTACTTC. It yields the protein CSVEQETQYF. The genes are TRBV29-1 and TRBJ2-5; no definite D call. This CDR3 contains 10 residues. Germline lookup yields CDR1 SQVTM and CDR2 ANQGSEA. The V and J ends lost 6 bases and 2 bases respectively, with 4 bases between them.

CDR3 nucleotides: TGTGCCAGCAGCTTAGATAGGGCGGGAGCGACAGATACGCAGTATTTT. Translated: CASSLDRAGATDTQYF. V and J are TRBV11-2 and TRBJ2-3, with 7 bases fitting TRBD2. Germline V CDR1 and CDR2: SGHAT, FQNNGV. The CDR3 covers 16 residues. With 0 bases clipped from V and 3 bases from J, the junction kept 6 bases outside the gene matches. Supplemented by reference TRBV11-2 and TRBJ2-3, the full variable domain reads EAGVAQSPRYKIIEKRQSVAFWCNPISGHATLYWYQQILGQGPKLLIQFQNNGVVDDSQLPKDRFSAERLKGVDSTLKIQPAKLEDSAVYLCASSLDRAGATDTQYFGPGTRLTVL.

The rearrangement joins TRBV27 to TRBJ2-7, with 10 nucleotides matching TRBD1. In germline, CDR1 is MNHEY, CDR2 SMNVEV (reference sequence). The CDR3 is 16 residues long. The J segment lost 5 bases and the V segment lost 8 bases, leaving 15 bases of the junction unmatched. CDR3 residues: CASEITPGQGCHEQYF. CDR3 in DNA: TGTGCCAGCGAAATAACGCCGGGACAGGGGTGTCACGAGCAGTACTTC.